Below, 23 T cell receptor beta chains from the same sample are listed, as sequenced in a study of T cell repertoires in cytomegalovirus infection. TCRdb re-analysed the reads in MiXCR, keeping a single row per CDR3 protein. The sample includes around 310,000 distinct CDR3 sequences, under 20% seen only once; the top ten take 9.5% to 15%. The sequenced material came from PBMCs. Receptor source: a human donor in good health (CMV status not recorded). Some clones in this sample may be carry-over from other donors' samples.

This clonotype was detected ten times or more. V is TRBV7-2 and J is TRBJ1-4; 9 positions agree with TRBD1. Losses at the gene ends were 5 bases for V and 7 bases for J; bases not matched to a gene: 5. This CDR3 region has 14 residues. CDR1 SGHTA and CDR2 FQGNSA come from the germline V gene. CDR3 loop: CASSLQGASEKLFF. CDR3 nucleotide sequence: TGTGCCAGCAGCCTACAGGGGGCGAGTGAAAAACTGTTTTTT.

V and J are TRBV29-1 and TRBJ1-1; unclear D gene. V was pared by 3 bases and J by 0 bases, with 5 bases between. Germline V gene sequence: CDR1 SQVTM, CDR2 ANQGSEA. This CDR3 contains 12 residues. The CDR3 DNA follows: TGCAGCGTTGATAGGCTGAACACTGAAGCTTTCTTT. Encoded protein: CSVDRLNTEAFF.

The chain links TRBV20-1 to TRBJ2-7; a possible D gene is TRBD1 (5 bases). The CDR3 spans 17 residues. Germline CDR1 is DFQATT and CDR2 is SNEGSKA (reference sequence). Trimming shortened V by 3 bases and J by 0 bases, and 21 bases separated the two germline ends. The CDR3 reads CSASSFPRTSSSYEQYF. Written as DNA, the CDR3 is TGCAGTGCTAGTTCTTTTCCTAGGACATCAAGCTCCTACGAGCAGTACTTC.

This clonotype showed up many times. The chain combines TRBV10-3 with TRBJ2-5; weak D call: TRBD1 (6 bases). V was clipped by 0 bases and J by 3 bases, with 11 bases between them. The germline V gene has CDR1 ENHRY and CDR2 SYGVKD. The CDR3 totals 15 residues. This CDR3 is CAISESTGGKETQYF. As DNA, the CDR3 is TGTGCCATCAGTGAGTCGACAGGTGGAAAAGAGACCCAGTACTTC.

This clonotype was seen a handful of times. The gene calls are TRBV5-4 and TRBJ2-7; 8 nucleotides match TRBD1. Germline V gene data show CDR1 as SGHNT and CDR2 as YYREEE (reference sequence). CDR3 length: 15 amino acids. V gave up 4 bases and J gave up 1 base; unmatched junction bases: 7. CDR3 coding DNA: TGTGCCAGCAGCCATCCGGGACAGGAGTCCTACGAGCAGTACTTC. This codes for CASSHPGQESYEQYF. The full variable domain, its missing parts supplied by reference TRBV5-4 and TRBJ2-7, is ETGVTQSPTHLIKTRGQQVTLRCSSQSGHNTVSWYQQALGQGPQFIFQYYREEENGRGNFPPRFSGLQFPNYSSELNVNALELDDSALYLCASSHPGQESYEQYFGPGTRLTVT.

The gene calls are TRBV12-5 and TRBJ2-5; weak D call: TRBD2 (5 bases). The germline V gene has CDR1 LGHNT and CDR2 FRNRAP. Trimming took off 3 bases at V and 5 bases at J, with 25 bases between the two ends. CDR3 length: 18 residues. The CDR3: CASGFAPSVAPGGETQYF. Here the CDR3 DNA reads TGTGCTAGTGGTTTTGCTCCCAGTGTAGCCCCGGGCGGGGAGACCCAGTACTTC.

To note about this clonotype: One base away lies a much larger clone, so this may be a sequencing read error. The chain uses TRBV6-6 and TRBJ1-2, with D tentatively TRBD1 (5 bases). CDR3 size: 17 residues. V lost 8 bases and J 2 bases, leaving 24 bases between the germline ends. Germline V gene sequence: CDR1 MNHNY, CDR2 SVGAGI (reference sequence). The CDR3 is CASSDRDGRLWNYGYTF. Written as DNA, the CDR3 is TGTGCCAGCTCAGACCGGGACGGCCGATTGTGGAACTATGGCTACACCTTC.

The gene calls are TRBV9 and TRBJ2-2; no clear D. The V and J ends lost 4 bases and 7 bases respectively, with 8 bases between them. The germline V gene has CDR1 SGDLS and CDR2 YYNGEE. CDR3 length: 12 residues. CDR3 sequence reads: CASSHQDGELFF. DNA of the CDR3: TGTGCCAGCAGCCACCAGGACGGGGAGCTGTTTTTT. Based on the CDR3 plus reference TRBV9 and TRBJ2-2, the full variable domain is DSGVTQTPKHLITATGQRVTLRCSPRSGDLSVYWYQQSLDQGLQFLIQYYNGEERAKGNILERFSAQQFPDLHSELNLSSLELGDSALYFCASSHQDGELFFGEGSRLTVL.

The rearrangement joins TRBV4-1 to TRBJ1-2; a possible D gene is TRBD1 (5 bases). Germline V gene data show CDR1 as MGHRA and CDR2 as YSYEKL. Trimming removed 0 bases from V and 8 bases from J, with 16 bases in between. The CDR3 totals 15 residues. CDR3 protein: CASSQDSGVVGGYTF. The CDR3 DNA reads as TGCGCCAGCAGCCAAGACTCGGGGGTGGTGGGAGGCTACACCTTC.

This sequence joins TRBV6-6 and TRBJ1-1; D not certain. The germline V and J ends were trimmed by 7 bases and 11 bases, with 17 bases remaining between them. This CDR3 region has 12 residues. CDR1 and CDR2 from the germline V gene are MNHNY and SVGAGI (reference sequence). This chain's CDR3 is CASINWELEAFF. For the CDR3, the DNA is TGTGCCAGCATCAACTGGGAACTTGAGGCTTTCTTT.

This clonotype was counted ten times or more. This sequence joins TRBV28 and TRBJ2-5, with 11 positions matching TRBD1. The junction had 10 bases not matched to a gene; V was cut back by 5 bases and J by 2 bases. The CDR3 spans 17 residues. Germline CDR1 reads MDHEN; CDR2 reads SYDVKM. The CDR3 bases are TGTGCCAGCAGTGCCGGGACAGGGGGGGCAGGGCAAGAGACCCAGTACTTC. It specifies CASSAGTGGAGQETQYF.

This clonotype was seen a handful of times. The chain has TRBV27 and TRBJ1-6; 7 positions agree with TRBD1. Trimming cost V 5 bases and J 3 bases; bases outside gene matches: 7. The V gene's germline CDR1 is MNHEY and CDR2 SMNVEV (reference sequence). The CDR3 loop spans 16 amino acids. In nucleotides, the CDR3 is TGTGCCAGCAGTCCCCGGGGACAGCACTATAATTCACCCCTCCACTTT. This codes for CASSPRGQHYNSPLHF.

CDR3: CSAYVGQRNQPQHF. CDR3 in DNA: TGCAGTGCATACGTAGGGCAGAGAAATCAGCCCCAGCATTTT. The chain uses TRBV20-1 and TRBJ1-5; no clear D. Per the germline V gene, CDR1 is DFQATT and CDR2 is SNEGSKA (reference sequence). V was trimmed by 6 bases and J by 4 bases, leaving 16 bases between them. CDR3 length: 14 amino acids.

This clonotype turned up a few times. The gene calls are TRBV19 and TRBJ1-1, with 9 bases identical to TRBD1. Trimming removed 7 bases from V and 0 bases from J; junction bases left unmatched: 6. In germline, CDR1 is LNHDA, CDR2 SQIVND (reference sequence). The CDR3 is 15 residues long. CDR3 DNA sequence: TGTGCCAGTACAAACAGGGGGCCCATGAACACTGAAGCTTTCTTT. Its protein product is CASTNRGPMNTEAFF.

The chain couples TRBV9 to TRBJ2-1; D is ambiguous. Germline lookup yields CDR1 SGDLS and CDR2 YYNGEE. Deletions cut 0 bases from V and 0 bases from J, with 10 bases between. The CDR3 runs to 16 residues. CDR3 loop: CASSVGSPSSYNEQFF. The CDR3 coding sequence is TGTGCCAGCAGCGTAGGAAGTCCTAGCTCCTACAATGAGCAGTTCTTC.

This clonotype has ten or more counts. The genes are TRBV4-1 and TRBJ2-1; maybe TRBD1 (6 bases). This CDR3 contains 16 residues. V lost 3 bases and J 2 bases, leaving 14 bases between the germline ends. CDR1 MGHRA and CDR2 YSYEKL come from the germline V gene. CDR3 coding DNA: TGCGCCAGCAGCCAGCTACAGGGTCCCACCTACAATGAGCAGTTCTTC. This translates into CASSQLQGPTYNEQFF.

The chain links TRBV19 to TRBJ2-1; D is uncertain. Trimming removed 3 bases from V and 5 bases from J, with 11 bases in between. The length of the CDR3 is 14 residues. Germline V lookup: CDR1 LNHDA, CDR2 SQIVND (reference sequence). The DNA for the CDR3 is TGTGCCAGTAGTATTAATTGGGCAGACAATGAGCAGTTCTTC. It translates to CASSINWADNEQFF.

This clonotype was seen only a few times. The CDR3 reads CASSQAVLYEQYF. DNA of the CDR3: TGTGCCAGCTCACAGGCCGTTCTGTACGAGCAGTACTTC. V is TRBV18 and J is TRBJ2-7, with D unresolved. This CDR3 comprises 13 residues. V lost 4 bases and J lost 4, with 11 bases in between. Germline CDR1 reads KGHSH; CDR2 reads LQKENI.

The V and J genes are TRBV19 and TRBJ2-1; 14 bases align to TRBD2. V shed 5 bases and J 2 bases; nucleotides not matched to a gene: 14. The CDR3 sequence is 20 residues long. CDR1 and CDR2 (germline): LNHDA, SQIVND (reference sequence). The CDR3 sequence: CASSQNGPGLAGVTYNEQFF. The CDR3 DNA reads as TGTGCCAGTAGTCAAAACGGACCGGGACTAGCGGGGGTTACCTACAATGAGCAGTTCTTC.

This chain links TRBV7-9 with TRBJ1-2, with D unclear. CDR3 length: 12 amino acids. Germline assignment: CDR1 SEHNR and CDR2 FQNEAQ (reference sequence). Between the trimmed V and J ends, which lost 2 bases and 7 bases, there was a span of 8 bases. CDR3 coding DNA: TGTGCCAGCAGCTTATTGGTTGGTGGCTACACCTTC. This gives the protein CASSLLVGGYTF.

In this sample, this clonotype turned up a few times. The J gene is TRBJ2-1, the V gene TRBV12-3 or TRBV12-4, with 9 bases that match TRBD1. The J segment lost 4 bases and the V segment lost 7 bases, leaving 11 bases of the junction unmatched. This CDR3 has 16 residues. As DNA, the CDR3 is TGTGCCAGCACCCCGGGACAGGGAGGTGTTTACAATGAGCAGTTCTTC. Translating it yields CASTPGQGGVYNEQFF.

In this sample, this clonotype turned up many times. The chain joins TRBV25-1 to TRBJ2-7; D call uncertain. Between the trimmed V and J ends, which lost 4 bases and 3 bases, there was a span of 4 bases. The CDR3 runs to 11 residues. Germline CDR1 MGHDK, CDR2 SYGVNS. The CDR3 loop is CASSALYEQYF. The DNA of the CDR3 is TGTGCCAGCAGTGCCCTCTACGAGCAGTACTTC.

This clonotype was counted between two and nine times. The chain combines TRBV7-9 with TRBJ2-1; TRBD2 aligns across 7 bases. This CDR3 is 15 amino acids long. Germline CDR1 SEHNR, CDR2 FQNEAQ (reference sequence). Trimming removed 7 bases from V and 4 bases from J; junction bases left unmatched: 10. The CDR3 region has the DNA TGTGCCAGCAACTTTTGGGAGGGGCTTTACAATGAGCAGTTCTTC. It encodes CASNFWEGLYNEQFF.